This TCR beta chain stems from a study of brain T cells in children with intractable seizures. This table comes from immunoSEQ multiplex PCR, and its TCRdb copy is limited to in-frame clones, with some not included. The sample shows 75,000 to 80,000 clones, about 92% of them seen only once. Germline CDR1 reads SNHLY; CDR2 reads FYNNEI. CDR3 length: 14 amino acids. The V end was cut by 6 bases, the J end by 3 bases, with 14 bases between. This specimen consisted of peripheral blood, obtained at surgery. The sequence derives from a boy in the first two years of life with tuberous sclerosis and intractable seizures. This chain connects TRBV2 to TRBJ1-2; D unresolved. As DNA, the CDR3 is TGTGCCAGCAGGTTTTCATGGGGAGACTATGGCTACACCTTC. It translates to CASRFSWGDYGYTF. The variable domain in full, completed from reference TRBV2 and TRBJ1-2, reads EPEVTQTPSHQVTQMGQEVILRCVPISNHLYFYWYRQILGQKVEFLVSFYNNEISEKSEIFDDQFSVERPDGSNFTLKIRSTKLEDSAMYFCASRFSWGDYGYTFGSGTRLTVV.